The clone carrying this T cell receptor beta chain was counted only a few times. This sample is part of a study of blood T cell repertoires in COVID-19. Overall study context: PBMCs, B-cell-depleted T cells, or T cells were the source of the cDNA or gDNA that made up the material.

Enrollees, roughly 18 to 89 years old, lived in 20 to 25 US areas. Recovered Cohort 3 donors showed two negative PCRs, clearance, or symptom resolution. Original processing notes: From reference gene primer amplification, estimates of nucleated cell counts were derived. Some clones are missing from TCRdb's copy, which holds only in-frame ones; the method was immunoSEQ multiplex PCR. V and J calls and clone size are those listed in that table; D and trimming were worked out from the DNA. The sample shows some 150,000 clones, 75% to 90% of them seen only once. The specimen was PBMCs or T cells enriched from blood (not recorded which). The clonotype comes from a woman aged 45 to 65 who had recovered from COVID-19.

The CDR3 is CASSSQGQPQHF. The CDR3 bases are TGTGCCAGCAGTTCACAGGGTCAGCCCCAGCATTTT. The rearrangement links TRBV27 to TRBJ1-5, with D perhaps TRBD1 (6 bases). The V gene's germline CDR1 is MNHEY and CDR2 SMNVEV (reference sequence). The CDR3 totals 12 residues. V was cut by 4 bases and J by 6 bases, with 7 bases left in between.